This T cell receptor beta chain is from a study of graft-versus-host responses after intestinal transplantation. Whole-study context: Tacrolimus and steroids were given for around three years to all recipients after anti-thymocyte globulin induction. Study results and limitations: GvH clones appeared in recipient marrow, some first in ileum or blood. Where graft-donor T cell macrochimerism was present, patients had high graft-versus-host to host-versus-graft clonal ratios in allografts.

Of note for this clone: Its antigen is still unknown.

Produced via immunoSEQ multiplex PCR; TCRdb's table is partial and in-frame only. The sample has over 45,000 clones, more than 70% seen once. The CDR3 sequence is 14 residues long. CDR1 is SGHNT and CDR2 is YYREEE in the germline V gene (reference sequence). With 5 bases removed from V and 1 base from J, the gap between germline ends came to 12 bases. The sequence derives from a human donor who was the organ donor for an intestinal transplant. The sequencing here drew on unstimulated CD4+ T cells sorted from spleen or lymph node cells, taken before transplant. The chain couples TRBV5-4 to TRBJ1-1; D is possibly TRBD1 (5 bases). The CDR3 here is CASRAGLWNTEAFF. For the CDR3, the DNA is TGTGCCAGCAGGGCGGGACTCTGGAACACTGAAGCTTTCTTT.